This T cell receptor beta chain comes out of a study of T cells after yellow fever vaccination. Study-level results: FACS-sorted repertoires could harbor abundant contaminating bulk-population clonotypes. Booster samples showed a return of most primary-vaccination clones (under 97% CD4, approximately 88% CD8). The study found a weaker secondary response that peaked faster, day 5 versus 15.

The CDR3 runs to 12 residues. Germline CDR1 and CDR2: DFQATT and SNEGSKA (reference sequence). Regarding this clonotype: Its antigen is not identified.

Making TCR cDNA involved 5'RACE template switching, which added UMIs and a universal primer site. MiXCR, applied by TCRdb to the 5' RACE reads, yields one record per CDR3 protein. The table has 600,000 to 750,000 distinct CDR3 sequences, around 12% seen once. This sequence was found in a man aged 25 to 45 who received the YFV17D yellow fever vaccine. This chain joins TRBV20-1 and TRBJ2-5; D perhaps matches TRBD1 (5 bases). Sequenced here: PBMCs, sampled on the day of the yellow fever booster vaccination. Here the CDR3 reads CSPSQGEETQYF. The CDR3 bases are TGCAGCCCATCTCAAGGGGAAGAGACCCAGTACTTC.